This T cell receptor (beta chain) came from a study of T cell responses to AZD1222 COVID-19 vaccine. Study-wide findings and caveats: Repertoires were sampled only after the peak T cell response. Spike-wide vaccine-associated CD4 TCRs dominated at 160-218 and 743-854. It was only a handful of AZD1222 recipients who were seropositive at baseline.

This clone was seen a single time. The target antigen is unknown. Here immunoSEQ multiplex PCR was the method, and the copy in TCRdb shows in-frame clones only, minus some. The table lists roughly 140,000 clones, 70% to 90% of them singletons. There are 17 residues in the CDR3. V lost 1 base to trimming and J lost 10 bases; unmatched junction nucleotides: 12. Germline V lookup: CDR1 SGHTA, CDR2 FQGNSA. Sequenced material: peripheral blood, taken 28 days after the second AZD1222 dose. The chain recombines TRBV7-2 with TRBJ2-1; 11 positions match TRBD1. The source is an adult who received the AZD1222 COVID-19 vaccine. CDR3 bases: TGTGCCAGCAGCTTAGTCGGACAGGGGGCTATTCAGGAAGAGCAGTTCTTC. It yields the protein CASSLVGQGAIQEEQFF.